This T cell receptor (beta chain) is drawn from a study of T cell responses to AZD1222 COVID-19 vaccine. CDR1 is SGDLS, CDR2 YYNGEE, per germline. CDR3 size: 13 residues. Trimming cost V 7 bases and J 7 bases; bases outside gene matches: 7. Findings and caveats of the study: The donor group comprised mostly white British people and more females; the analysis possibly underestimated clonal diversity. Sampling that yielded the repertoires occurred only after the peak T cell response.

On this clone: Its antigen is not known.

Using immunoSEQ multiplex PCR, the repertoire was profiled, and TCRdb retains in-frame clones only, with some absent. Among nearly 110,000 clones listed, about 90% were seen once. The receptor's source is an adult who received the AZD1222 COVID-19 vaccine. The chain has TRBV9 and TRBJ2-1, with 8 bases fitting TRBD2. The sample was peripheral blood, taken 28 days after the second AZD1222 dose. The CDR3 loop reads CASGTSAFNEQFF. CDR3 sequence (DNA): TGTGCCAGCGGGACTAGTGCTTTTAATGAGCAGTTCTTC.